The rows below give T cell receptor beta chains drawn from one sample of a study of OX40 agonist ivuxolimab in advanced cancers. TCRdb keeps only in-frame clones here, not all; method: immunoSEQ multiplex PCR. Of approximately 81,000 clones in the sample, 88% were seen once. The sequencing used CD4+ or CD8+ T cells sorted from blood, collected in a trial of the OX40 agonist ivuxolimab. The receptors derive from an adult with an advanced solid tumor such as melanoma, head and neck, liver or kidney cancer. The conserved cysteine and the conserved F or W are not part of the CDR3 here.

V gene | CDR3 protein
TRBV7-2 | ASSSQTRGYGEKLF
TRBV28 | ASSFGAVTGNTIY
TRBV11-2 | ANSSVSGRGYT
TRBV6-5 | ASSSRTGAYNYGYT
TRBV4-2 | ASRQGTNTEAF
TRBV5-6 | ASTRRDSYEQY
TRBV23-1 | ASSLAGTGHHTYEQY
TRBV2 | AITGERATEAF
TRBV15 | ATKGRQGHEKLF
TRBV27 | ASNGRQGTGELF
TRBV5-6 | ASSLGLAGGRRSDTQY
TRBV29-1 | SAGEGSNTGELF
TRBV27 | ASSTTRQGTYEQY
TRBV25-1 | ASELNYGYT
TRBV7-6 | ASSPQNYGYT
TRBV6-1 | ASRGRPSNQPQH
TRBV9 | ASTLGLPGPGSDTQY
TRBV7-3 | ASSFGGAGQETQY
TRBV19 | ASSIAIGNTIY
TRBV19 | ASISRGESNQPQH
TRBV15 | ATSREGISNQPQH
TRBV18 | ASSRGGNLEKLF
TRBV5-1 | ASSLRWGSQETQY
TRBV5-6 | ASSLAGGGNTEAF
TRBV7-3 | ASSSGTGGSYEQY
TRBV27 | ASSLRGGEAYEQY
TRBV5-1 | ASSLEGNWNYGYT
TRBV10-1 | ASSDYGSLSHEQF
TRBV6-5 | ASSSRHPSVELF
TRBV10-3 | ATWRSSGNTIY
TRBV6-1 | ASKGRVNTGELF